One sample yielded the 21 T cell receptor beta chains listed below, sequenced in a study of blood T cell repertoires in COVID-19 (dated by TCRdb to 2018 to 2021). Receptors were amplified or captured by the immunoSEQ multiplex PCR assay. In TCRdb, the immuneACCESS table is reduced to in-frame sequences with V and J assigned. These tables do not hold every clone; where another copy was compared, an unresolved V gene accounts for under half, and the others remain unexplained. The sample table lists around 150,000 clones, 65% to 85% of them with a count of one. The ten biggest clones cover roughly 9.2% of the sample. The sample was peripheral blood. The receptors stem from a woman at least 80 years old with active or convalescent COVID-19.

V and J are TRBV7-3 and TRBJ1-1; maybe TRBD1 (6 bases). Germline V gene lookup returns CDR1 SGHTA and CDR2 FQGTGA. The CDR3 length is 13 residues. The germline V and J ends were trimmed by 3 bases and 8 bases, with 13 bases remaining between them. CDR3 DNA: TGTGCCAGCAGCTTCGACAGGACCCACGAAGCTTTCTTT. Protein product: CASSFDRTHEAFF.

The rearrangement links TRBV6-2 or TRBV6-3 to TRBJ2-7, with D possibly TRBD1 on 6 matching bases. This CDR3 has 15 residues. Germline assignment: CDR1 MNHEY and CDR2 SVGEGT. V lost 4 bases and J 0 bases, leaving 13 bases between the germline ends. The chain's CDR3 is CASSSSGVVSYEQYF. DNA for the CDR3: TGTGCCAGCAGTTCCTCAGGGGTAGTCTCCTACGAGCAGTACTTC.

V gene TRBV5-1 combines with J gene TRBJ2-1, with TRBD1 matching over 7 bases. Germline-derived CDR1 and CDR2 are SGHRS and YFSETQ. CDR3 size: 15 residues. The V and J ends lost 4 bases and 8 bases, in that order; junction bases with no gene match: 12. The CDR3 loop reads CASSQDRVGMDEQFF. The CDR3, as DNA: TGCGCCAGCAGCCAAGACAGGGTGGGAATGGATGAGCAGTTCTTC.

The CDR3, as DNA: TGTGCCAGCAGCTTATCGGGACAGGGCCTCCGGATGGACACCATATATTTT. This sequence encodes CASSLSGQGLRMDTIYF. This chain joins TRBV11-2 and TRBJ1-3, with 9 bases identical to TRBD1. J was trimmed by 8 bases and V by 2 bases; bases with no gene match: 13. CDR1 SGHAT and CDR2 FQNNGV come from the germline V gene. This CDR3 is 17 amino acids long.

The V call is TRBV2, the J call TRBJ1-1; D remains unclear. Germline assignment: CDR1 SNHLY and CDR2 FYNNEI. V was shortened by 4 bases and J by 4 bases, with 10 bases between the two germline ends. The CDR3 length is 13 residues. The DNA of the CDR3 is TGTGCCAGCAGTGGCGGTTCGAGCACTGAAGCTTTCTTT. Protein product: CASSGGSSTEAFF.

In DNA, the CDR3 is TGTGCCAGCAGCCTAAAAGGACTAGCGGGGCAAATGCACTACAATGAGCAGTTCTTC. Its translation is CASSLKGLAGQMHYNEQFF. V and J are TRBV27 and TRBJ2-1, with 12 bases that match TRBD2. Germline CDR1 MNHEY, CDR2 SMNVEV (reference sequence). This CDR3 has 19 amino acids. The ends lost 6 bases at V and 3 bases at J; junction bases unmatched: 15.

The chain has TRBV18 and TRBJ1-6; TRBD1 matches at 8 bases. After removal of 4 bases from V and 7 bases from J, the junction contained 3 bases not matched to a gene. Germline V gene lookup returns CDR1 KGHSH and CDR2 LQKENI. The length of the CDR3 is 14 residues. This CDR3 reads CASSRQGKNSPLHF. CDR3 coding DNA: TGTGCCAGCTCACGACAGGGGAAGAATTCACCCCTCCACTTT.

The CDR3 loop is CASSQVLQMNTEAFF. CDR3 nucleotide sequence: TGCGCCAGCAGCCAAGTATTACAGATGAACACTGAAGCTTTCTTT. The chain couples TRBV4-3 to TRBJ1-1; D uncertain. Germline V gene sequence: CDR1 LGHNA, CDR2 YSLEER. The CDR3 length is 15 residues. V dropped 1 base and J dropped 0 bases, with 9 bases sitting between them.

The gene calls are TRBV5-5 and TRBJ2-7; 13 bases are a match to TRBD2. V trimming: 4 bases; J trimming: 2 bases; junction bases outside the gene matches: 3. Germline values: CDR1 SGHKS, CDR2 YYEKEE (reference sequence). CDR3 size: 15 residues. CDR3 nucleotide sequence: TGTGCCAGCAGCGGGGGACTAGCGGGAACCTACGAGCAGTACTTC. Translated: CASSGGLAGTYEQYF.

The V call is TRBV6-2 or TRBV6-3, the J call TRBJ2-2, with 8 bases matching TRBD2. The germline V gene has CDR1 MNHEY and CDR2 SVGEGT. The CDR3 totals 16 residues. The trim removed 7 bases at V and 5 bases at J, leaving 12 bases unmatched. The chain's CDR3 is CASNPLGRGGTGELFF. DNA for the CDR3: TGTGCCAGCAACCCGCTCGGGAGGGGTGGGACCGGGGAGCTGTTTTTT.

The chain employs TRBV11-1 and TRBJ1-2, with D possibly TRBD1 on 6 matching bases. The CDR3 length is 14 residues. Trimming shortened V by 5 bases and J by 0 bases, and 10 bases separated the two germline ends. CDR1 and CDR2 (germline): SGHAT, FQDESV (reference sequence). As DNA, the CDR3 is TGTGCCAGCAGCCGGGACATCACTAACTATGGCTACACCTTC. Translation: CASSRDITNYGYTF.

The V call is TRBV4-1, the J call TRBJ2-7; TRBD1 agrees at 7 bases. CDR1 and CDR2 from the germline V gene are MGHRA and YSYEKL. The CDR3 is 15 residues long. With V trimmed by 4 bases and J by 5 bases, 11 bases remained unmatched. In nucleotides, the CDR3 is TGCGCCAGCAGCCTCATAAGCGACAGGGACCACGAGCAGTACTTC. Translated: CASSLISDRDHEQYF.

This sequence joins TRBV11-2 and TRBJ1-4; D not resolved. The germline CDR1 and CDR2 sequences are SGHAT and FQNNGV. The CDR3 contains 13 residues. Trimming shortened V by 2 bases and J by 8 bases, and 9 bases separated the two germline ends. Here the CDR3 DNA reads TGTGCCAGCAGCTTATTCCGGGAGGAAAAACTGTTTTTT. Protein: CASSLFREEKLFF.

This rearrangement joins TRBV18 to TRBJ1-4; 7 bases fit TRBD1. The germline V gene encodes CDR1 KGHSH and CDR2 LQKENI. The CDR3 is made up of 15 amino acids. V lost 4 bases, J lost 4 bases, and 6 bases stayed unmatched. CDR3 sequence (DNA): TGTGCCAGCTCACGGGACGGACAGGTTAATGAAAAACTGTTTTTT. Amino acids: CASSRDGQVNEKLFF.

This sequence joins TRBV6-2 or TRBV6-3 and TRBJ2-7; 9 positions agree with TRBD1. The CDR3 totals 16 residues. J gave up 5 bases and V 0 bases, and 8 bases lay outside the gene matches. Germline values: CDR1 MNHEY, CDR2 SVGEGT. The CDR3 region is CASSYSRDRVINEQYF. The CDR3, as DNA: TGTGCCAGCAGTTACTCGAGGGACAGGGTCATCAACGAGCAGTACTTC.

V usage is TRBV5-5 and J usage is TRBJ2-7; D perhaps matches TRBD1 (6 bases). CDR1 and CDR2 from the germline V gene are SGHKS and YYEKEE (reference sequence). V lost 2 bases, J lost 3 bases, and 12 bases lay in between. The CDR3 runs 14 residues. In DNA form, the CDR3 reads TGTGCCAGCAGCTTCCAGGGGCATGGCTACGAGCAGTACTTC. This codes for CASSFQGHGYEQYF. Variable domain in full (rest from reference TRBV5-5 and TRBJ2-7): DAGVTQSPTHLIKTRGQQVTLRCSPISGHKSVSWYQQVLGQGPQFIFQYYEKEERGRGNFPDRFSARQFPNYSSELNVNALLLGDSALYLCASSFQGHGYEQYFGPGTRLTVT.

The J gene is TRBJ1-1, the V gene TRBV19; the match to TRBD1 covers 8 bases. The ends lost 6 bases at V and 0 bases at J; junction bases unmatched: 12. This CDR3 is 17 amino acids long. Germline CDR1 reads LNHDA; CDR2 reads SQIVND (reference sequence). The CDR3 region has the DNA TGTGCCAGTAGCCAAAGGGGGACAGGTATAATGAACACTGAAGCTTTCTTT. It encodes CASSQRGTGIMNTEAFF.

The J gene is TRBJ1-4, the V gene TRBV19; D gene ambiguous. CDR3 length: 16 residues. Looked up from germline, CDR1 is LNHDA and CDR2 is SQIVND (reference sequence). With 3 bases removed from V and 3 bases from J, the gap between germline ends came to 14 bases. CDR3 bases: TGTGCCAGTAGTATTACCGGATATGGAGCTAATGAAAAACTGTTTTTT. Translation: CASSITGYGANEKLFF.

The gene calls are TRBV14 and TRBJ1-4; no clear D. Trimming stripped 4 bases from V and 9 bases from J, with 6 bases between. Germline V gene sequence: CDR1 SGHDN, CDR2 FVKESK. CDR3 size: 11 residues. CDR3 sequence (DNA): TGTGCCAGCAGCCTCGTCCAAAAACTGTTTTTT. Residues: CASSLVQKLFF.

The chain joins TRBV19 to TRBJ1-2; D call uncertain. V lost 9 bases, J lost 5 bases, and 19 bases lay in between. Germline CDR1 LNHDA, CDR2 SQIVND (reference sequence). The CDR3 covers 14 residues. This chain's CDR3 is CASAFSSGMYGYTF. CDR3 sequence (DNA): TGTGCCAGCGCCTTCTCCTCTGGCATGTATGGCTACACCTTC.

The chain combines TRBV23-1 with TRBJ1-1; possible D gene TRBD1, 5 bases. TRBV23-1 is reported as an ORF; its role is uncertain. This CDR3 has 14 amino acids. Trimming cost V 4 bases and J 4 bases, with 13 bases left between them. The CDR3 region is CASSPCTGGTEAFF. The CDR3 nucleotides read TGCGCCAGCAGTCCATGTACGGGGGGCACTGAAGCTTTCTTT.